This T cell receptor beta chain was recorded in a study of OX40 agonist ivuxolimab in advanced cancers. V was trimmed by 4 bases and J by 8 bases, leaving 14 bases between them. The CDR3 extends over 13 amino acids. CDR1 MNHNY and CDR2 SVGAGI come from the germline V gene (reference sequence). Using immunoSEQ multiplex PCR, the repertoire was profiled, and TCRdb retains in-frame clones only, with some absent. Of 60,000 to 80,000 clones detected, roughly 88% appear once; the ten largest clones hold roughly 8.2%. Regarding the study as a whole: At doses 0.1 to 3.0 mg/kg, CD4+ and CD8+ clones expanded. Expanded peripheral T-cell antigen specificity went undetermined. There were, on average, more expanded clones in CD8+ T cells than in CD4+.

Comments on this clone: The antigen remains unidentified.

The sample in question was CD4+ or CD8+ T cells sorted from blood, obtained in a trial of the OX40 agonist ivuxolimab. The V and J genes are TRBV6-6 and TRBJ1-2; D unclear. This sequence was found in an adult with an advanced solid tumor such as melanoma, head and neck, liver or kidney cancer. CDR3 in amino acids: CASSSDPGGGYTF. CDR3 coding DNA: TGTGCCAGCAGTTCGGACCCAGGAGGGGGCTACACCTTC.